This T cell receptor (beta chain) was obtained from a study of cytomegalovirus exposure and HLA in healthy donors listed by TCRdb under 2017. Regarding the complete study: According to an earlier analysis of 550 to 750 of the donors, about 179 million T cells yielded some 110 million unique TCR beta sequences and 250 to 350 Gb of sequence data. An early release covering over 500 HLA-typed donors comprised approximately 290 gigabases of sequencing data and roughly 85 million unique TCR sequences. Among the roughly 390 genotyped donors, approximately 81% belonged to the genetic ancestry cluster associated with self-reported Caucasian donors. The study was designed to test whether signatures of past pathogen exposure could be identified by cataloging public T cell receptors. The T cell repertoires of some 700 subjects were profiled by immunosequencing and related to cytomegalovirus serostatus. Besides the first cohort of some 670 subjects, a separate validation cohort made up of over 100 different subjects was used. The study combined high-throughput TCR immunosequencing, statistical association of individual TCRs with disease status, and machine learning to predict cytomegalovirus infection status. To study patterns of TCR occurrence, a later analysis re-analyzed previously published TCR beta repertoires from around 660 donors and added high-resolution HLA genotyping. Rather than drawing on any new phenotypic data, the later analysis identified candidate immune exposures from TCR beta sequences and the way those sequences occurred across donors. An earlier analysis of 587 of the donors used high-throughput TCR beta sequencing to judge whether each TCR beta V gene segment behaved as functional or pseudogenic. Donor age, sex, ethnicity and CMV serostatus were collected together with the repertoire data. A later genetic analysis took genome-wide SNP genotypes for 398 of the 666 donors and used that subset as a discovery cohort. All discovery cohort repertoires had been generated using a single sequencing platform. HLA typing covered class I and class II loci at four-digit resolution. Typing coverage differed by locus: A, B, C, DRB1 and DQB1 were typed in roughly 620-630 donors, DQA1 in roughly 510, DPA1 in 600 to 610, and DPB1 in 450 to 480. Roughly five DR-DQ haplotypes were treated as single units for association and clustering because of strong linkage in the cohort. Among about 390 genotyped donors of the cohort, an average of about 240,000 unique TCR beta nucleotide sequences were sequenced per donor, approximately 20% of them non-productive.

Per the germline V gene, SGDLS is the CDR1 and YYNGEE is the CDR2. The CDR3 covers 15 residues, taking in both the cysteine and the phenylalanine. Only the CDR3 portion is preserved as DNA: 45 bases, with reading frame beginning at the first base. Trimming removed 4 bases from V and 2 bases from J; the gene matches leave 6 bases unexplained. General conclusions and limits of the study: A further reported finding was that TCR beta sequences accurately predicted the HLA-A and HLA-B alleles for most subjects in the first cohort. Across donors, most TCR sequences were observed very rarely, whereas some public TCRs were present in many individuals. The study listed around 160 TCR beta chains as associated with cytomegalovirus. In a later analysis, about 16,000 TCR beta sequences were associated with specific HLA alleles at a false discovery rate of 0.05. A cluster of highly shared sequence variants was judged likely to be a technical artifact of the sequencing pipeline. According to a later analysis, parvovirus B19, influenza, CMV and Epstein-Barr virus appeared linked to several top co-occurrence clusters. Some IMGT-functional V segments, including TRBV6-2 and TRBV6-3, could not be distinguished by the 87-base-pair reads and were therefore excluded. A later genetic analysis reported fewer N-insertions in productive TCRs among donors in an Asian-associated ancestry cluster than the roughly 690-donor mean. In this cohort, only TCR beta chains were sequenced, and detectable features were limited by the absence of alpha or paired-chain data. Correlated functional status among segregating V segments might be attributable to linkage disequilibrium, but an unknown experimental factor could not be ruled out. Cytomegalovirus status was reported to be diagnosed by the classifier with high specificity and sensitivity in both the original and validation cohorts. Sequencing depth was assumed to be roughly uniform across donors in the presence/absence analyses, though that assumption may not hold. V-gene and J-gene trimming of TCR beta chains was associated with a missense DCLRE1C variant in a later genetic analysis, and the association was replicated in an independent cohort. Broadly in line with IMGT annotations, most TCR beta V segments showed up in productive rearrangements about 87% or about 30% of the time in an earlier analysis of around 600 of the donors. A later analysis found that HLA-associated TCR beta chains were more clonally expanded and had lower generation probabilities than equally common non-associated chains. The earlier analysis of approximately 540 of the donors excluded over 15 rarely observed V segments, including chromosome 9 orphons, because counts were too low. According to the authors, the approach could potentially be generalized to other disease states and immunological phenotypes. In a later analysis, TCR association rates were found to vary across HLA loci, with the most associated TCRs seen for DRB1 alleles and the fewest for HLA-C alleles. For the cohort, immune exposure information was limited to CMV serostatus. Because some donors lacked HLA typing at each locus, the association tests relied only on the typed subset. Most CMV-associated TCR beta chains appeared to be HLA-restricted in a later analysis, and the HLA associations seemed to be driven largely by CMV exposure. When HLA alleles, especially DR and DQ, strongly co-occurred, TCR associations were difficult to assign to individual alleles. In vitro tests confirmed that a few of the cytomegalovirus-associated TCR beta chains recognize cytomegalovirus antigens.

Worth noting for this clone: Its antigen is not yet known. No base quality values were provided; no much bigger clone lies one nucleotide off.

Receptors were amplified or captured by the immunoSEQ multiplex PCR assay. The multiplex PCR relied on a mix of 60 forward primers for TCR Vbeta segments and 13 reverse primers for TCR Jbeta segments. The CDR3 region of rearranged TCR beta genes was amplified from genomic DNA with a multiplex PCR assay. On the Illumina HiSeq System, the amplified TCR beta libraries were sequenced as 87-base-pair reads. In the source study's methods: A later analysis tallied tens of millions of unique TCR beta chains across the 700 or so repertoires, and about 10 million of those chains were shared by two or more donors. Raw reads were error-corrected and collapsed into unique sequences by a nearest-neighbor algorithm in which closely related sequences were merged to remove PCR and sequencing errors. V, D and J gene segments were assigned by aligning CDR3 sequences to IMGT reference sequences. For a sequence to be retained, a match of at least six nucleotides was required to both a V gene segment and a J gene segment. Rearrangements were called productive when the CDR3 lacked stop codons and stayed in frame with V and J; all others were non-productive. Following IMGT convention, CDR3 was defined as the stretch from the second conserved V-encoded cysteine to the conserved J-encoded phenylalanine. In an earlier analysis of roughly 610 of the donors, sequences lacking an unambiguous match to a single V gene segment were excluded. In an earlier analysis of roughly 600 of the donors, a V segment was called functional when productive rearrangements were above 56.7%, and segregating when the standard deviation between donors exceeded 5%. To diagnose cytomegalovirus status from the catalog of TCR beta chain sequences, a statistical classification framework was built. In a later analysis, TCR nucleotide sequences were compared against IMGT/GENE-DB human TR gene sequences so that V and J genes could be assigned. In a later analysis, CDR3 sequences and most-parsimonious VDJ recombination scenarios were assigned using the TCRdist pipeline. In a later analysis, every TCR beta chain was defined by the combination of its CDR3 amino acid sequence and its V-gene family, and reads without a unique V-gene family were dropped. To address suspected cross-contamination and a sequencing artifact, a later analysis removed some 620 highly shared, low-generation-probability nucleotide sequences. A later analysis calculated a clonal expansion index for each public chain from normalized within-repertoire ranks of inferred template counts. In a later analysis, generation probabilities were computed with a VDJ recombination model fitted to out-of-frame rearrangements, and the resulting probabilities were checked against IGoR. In a later analysis, hypergeometric tests were used to score TCR-TCR, TCR-HLA and TCR-CMV co-occurrence, with a repertoire-size bias correction applied to TCR pairs. False discovery rates were estimated in a later analysis by permuting HLA or CMV assignments 20 times. In a later analysis, co-occurring TCRs were grouped using DBSCAN, with TCRdist sequence similarity added in when clustering inside HLA-allele-positive subsets. Co-occurrence clustering excluded repertoires with fewer than 30,000 or more than 120,000 public chains, plus five with anomalous nucleotide sharing. Drawn from immuneACCESS, this table holds only the in-frame rearrangements with V and J called that TCRdb kept. Clones are partly lost; checked studies trace under half to an unresolved V gene and leave the rest unexplained. From that table come the V and J calls and clone size; the DNA was used to work out D and trimming. This sample has 150,000 to 200,000 clones in its table, and 70% to 90% of those were observed once. The ten largest make up under 2% of the sample.

In total, fewer than 750 healthy bone marrow donors made up the cohort. At the time of sampling, all cohort members were nominally healthy, though unrecorded immune exposures were likely present. The donor was CMV seronegative and was included in the group of about 350 seronegative cohort members. A peripheral blood sample was provided by each donor, and peripheral blood mononuclear cells were used for TCR beta sequencing. The Qiagen DNeasy Blood Extraction Kit was used to extract genomic DNA from the blood cell samples. This receptor chain uses TRBV9 and TRBJ1-2; the junction holds 9 bases that match TRBD1. This clonotype was obtained from a woman in her late teens or twenties in good health and CMV-seronegative. Sequences were obtained from PBMCs. The CDR3 loop reads CASSPRDRENYGYTF. The sequenced DNA is TGTGCCAGCAGCCCCCGGGACAGGGAAAACTATGGCTACACCTTC.